This T cell receptor beta chain was recorded in a study of shared clonotypes between healthy human individuals. The repertoire was sequenced with immunoSEQ multiplex PCR; TCRdb's copy has only in-frame clones and lacks some. The table records approximately 640,000 clones, about 78% of them present only once. The CDR3 is made up of 15 amino acids. The V gene's germline CDR1 is MDHEN and CDR2 SYDVKM. With 5 bases clipped from V and 6 bases from J, the junction kept 8 bases outside the gene matches. Findings and caveats of the study: Among the subsets, naive ones generally showed larger estimated richness than memory ones.

Comments on this clone: Its antigen is not identified.

This chain joins TRBV28 and TRBJ1-5; TRBD1 matches at 9 bases. The specimen was memory CD4+ T cells sorted from blood. Subset defined: CD45RA-negative fraction. This clonotype was sampled from a woman between 25 and 40 years old in good health. DNA for the CDR3: TGTGCCAGCAGTCCAGGGACAGGGCCGATTCAGCCCCAGCATTTT. It translates to CASSPGTGPIQPQHF.